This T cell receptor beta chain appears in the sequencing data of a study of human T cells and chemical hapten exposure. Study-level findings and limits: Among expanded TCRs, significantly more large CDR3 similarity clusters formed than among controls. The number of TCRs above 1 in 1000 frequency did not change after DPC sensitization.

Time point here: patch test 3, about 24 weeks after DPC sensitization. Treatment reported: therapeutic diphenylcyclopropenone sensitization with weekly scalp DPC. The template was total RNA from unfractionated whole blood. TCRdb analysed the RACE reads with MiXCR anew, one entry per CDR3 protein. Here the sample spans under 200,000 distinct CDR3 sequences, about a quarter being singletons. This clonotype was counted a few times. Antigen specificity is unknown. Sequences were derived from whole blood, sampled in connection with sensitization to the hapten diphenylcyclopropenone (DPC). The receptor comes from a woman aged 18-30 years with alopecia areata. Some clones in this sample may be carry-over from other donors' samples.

The CDR3 spells CASSLGNLDVAFF. CDR3 sequence (DNA): TGTGCCAGCAGCTTAGGAAACTTGGATGTCGCTTTCTTT. This chain joins TRBV11-2 and TRBJ1-1; D unclear. The germline V and J ends were trimmed by 1 base and 11 bases, with 14 bases remaining between them. The CDR3 consists of 13 residues. The germline V gene encodes CDR1 SGHAT and CDR2 FQNNGV.